Listed here are 28 T cell receptor beta chains from one sample, sequenced in a study of T-cell memory formation after mild COVID-19. In TCRdb, the 5' RACE reads were re-called with MiXCR into one record per CDR3 protein. The sample holds about 410,000 distinct CDR3 sequences, 23% seen once. Input material: PBMCs or a T cell subset sorted from them (not recorded which). Receptors were obtained from an adult woman who had mild COVID-19 (a few samples of this study predate the infection). Cell type and time point are not known.

The chain couples TRBV28 to TRBJ2-7, with TRBD2 as a possible D gene (6 bases). V shed 6 bases and J shed 6 bases, with 18 bases lying between them. The germline V gene has CDR1 MDHEN and CDR2 SYDVKM. The CDR3 runs 14 residues. The CDR3 is CASSLSGLRLEQYF. The CDR3 nucleotides are TGTGCCAGCAGCTTGTCGGGACTTCGCCTCGAGCAGTACTTC.

This clonotype was seen at least ten times. The chain employs TRBV6-5 and TRBJ2-7; possibly TRBD1 for D (6 bases). Deletions cut 4 bases from V and 6 bases from J, with 7 bases between. The CDR3 loop spans 11 amino acids. Germline assignment: CDR1 MNHEY and CDR2 SVGAGI. CDR3 loop: CASSSGVEQYF. As DNA, the CDR3 is TGTGCCAGCAGTTCAGGGGTCGAGCAGTACTTC.

The chain uses TRBV12-3 or TRBV12-4 and TRBJ1-1; 7 positions agree with TRBD1. The J segment lost 4 bases and the V segment lost 4 bases, leaving 9 bases of the junction unmatched. This CDR3 is 15 amino acids long. The CDR3 nucleotides read TGTGCCAGCAGTTCCCCCGACAGGGTAGGCACTGAAGCTTTCTTT. Its translation is CASSSPDRVGTEAFF.

In regard to this clonotype: A much larger clone differs by one base, so this may be a read error. The V gene is TRBV7-3, the J gene TRBJ2-1; no clear D gene. Germline V gene data show CDR1 as SGHTA and CDR2 as FQGTGA. The CDR3 spans 12 residues. The ends were cut back, 5 bases at V and 10 bases at J, with 12 bases in the middle. The CDR3 reads CASSAILGEQFF. CDR3 DNA: TGTGCCAGCAGCGCCATCCTGGGCGAGCAGTTCTTC.

The sample holds many counts of this clonotype. This CDR3 is CASSPRTGGGSTDTQYF. The CDR3 DNA reads TGTGCCAGCAGCCCTCGAACAGGGGGCGGTAGCACAGATACGCAGTATTTT. The chain uses TRBV6-6 and TRBJ2-3; 9 nucleotides line up with TRBD1. Germline V lookup: CDR1 MNHNY, CDR2 SVGAGI (reference sequence). The CDR3 has 17 amino acids. V lost 6 bases and J lost 0; bases outside the gene matches: 10.

This chain uses TRBV5-6 with TRBJ2-7; no definite D call. Germline values: CDR1 SGHDT, CDR2 YYEEEE. Trimming removed 4 bases from V and 7 bases from J, with 9 bases in between. CDR3 length: 11 amino acids. The CDR3 DNA follows: TGTGCCAGCAGCACTCGAGCTGAGCAGTACTTC. Translation gives CASSTRAEQYF.

This clonotype was counted a few times. The V call is TRBV18, the J call TRBJ2-3; D is possibly TRBD2 (5 bases). Germline values: CDR1 KGHSH, CDR2 LQKENI. CDR3 size: 15 residues. V was trimmed by 5 bases and J by 9 bases, leaving 21 bases between them. For the CDR3, the DNA is TGTGCCAGCTCATCTACTACCCAGAGGACGGGGACGCAGTATTTT. This encodes CASSSTTQRTGTQYF.

This chain uses TRBV5-1 with TRBJ1-2, with 7 bases identical to TRBD1. Germline loops: CDR1 SGHRS, CDR2 YFSETQ. J lost 10 bases, V lost 4 bases, and 10 bases had no gene match. This CDR3 contains 13 residues. Written as DNA, the CDR3 is TGCGCCAGCAGCCAGGGGGTGAGTGCCCCCTACACCTTC. Translated, it gives CASSQGVSAPYTF.

This clonotype was seen more than once but under ten times. Here the CDR3 reads CASSLRGSVYYEQYF. The CDR3 nucleotides are TGTGCCAGCAGCTTGAGGGGTTCGGTGTACTACGAGCAGTACTTC. The gene calls are TRBV5-6 and TRBJ2-7, with D possibly TRBD1 on 5 matching bases. V dropped 1 base and J dropped 3 bases, with 14 bases sitting between them. Germline-derived CDR1 and CDR2 are SGHDT and YYEEEE. CDR3 length: 15 residues.

This clonotype was counted between two and nine times. The CDR3 bases are TGTGCCAGCAGTTCCCCGGGACAGGGGTATTACGACGAGCAGTACTTC. Translation gives CASSSPGQGYYDEQYF. This chain connects TRBV27 to TRBJ2-7, with 10 positions matching TRBD1. Germline V gene lookup returns CDR1 MNHEY and CDR2 SMNVEV (reference sequence). The CDR3 extends over 16 amino acids. J gave up 5 bases and V 4 bases, and 11 bases lay outside the gene matches.

This clonotype was seen only once. The J gene is TRBJ2-1, the V gene TRBV12-3 or TRBV12-4; 11 bases agree with TRBD1. This CDR3 is 12 amino acids long. Trimming cost V 6 bases and J 10 bases; bases outside gene matches: 2. The CDR3 here is CASRWTGGEQFF. The CDR3, as DNA: TGTGCCAGCAGATGGACAGGGGGCGAGCAGTTCTTC.

The sample holds many counts of this clonotype. This chain links TRBV11-2 with TRBJ2-1; D call uncertain. The germline CDR1 and CDR2 sequences are SGHAT and FQNNGV. V was cut by 0 bases and J by 9 bases, with 6 bases left in between. The CDR3 is made up of 12 amino acids. CDR3 in DNA: TGTGCCAGCAGCTTAGATGGAACTGAGCAGTTCTTC. It yields the protein CASSLDGTEQFF.

The rearrangement uses TRBV7-2 and TRBJ2-5, with 8 bases identical to TRBD2. With V trimmed by 2 bases and J by 2 bases, 4 bases remained unmatched. The CDR3 sequence is 15 residues long. Germline lookup yields CDR1 SGHTA and CDR2 FQGNSA. CDR3 sequence reads: CASSLNAGGQETQYF. The CDR3 nucleotides are TGTGCCAGCAGCTTAAACGCGGGAGGTCAAGAGACCCAGTACTTC.

This clonotype was detected many times. The V and J genes are TRBV19 and TRBJ2-3, with TRBD2 as a possible D gene (6 bases). The germline CDR1 and CDR2 sequences are LNHDA and SQIVND (reference sequence). The V end lost 4 bases, the J end lost 6 bases, and 11 bases lay between the germline ends. This CDR3 has 13 residues. The CDR3 bases are TGTGCCAGTAGTAGGGGACTGTCGGATACGCAGTATTTT. Protein: CASSRGLSDTQYF.

This clonotype has only a few counts. This chain joins TRBV7-3 and TRBJ2-1, with TRBD2 identical over 10 bases. CDR3 length equals 15 residues. Per the germline V gene, CDR1 is SGHTA and CDR2 is FQGTGA. With 5 bases clipped from V and 4 bases from J, the junction kept 5 bases outside the gene matches. The chain's CDR3 is CASSDLAGVYNEQFF. DNA for the CDR3: TGTGCCAGCAGCGACCTAGCGGGGGTTTACAATGAGCAGTTCTTC.

The chain is built from TRBV7-3 and TRBJ1-1, with D possibly matching TRBD1 (5 bases). The CDR3 runs to 14 residues. V dropped 5 bases and J dropped 4 bases, with 14 bases sitting between them. CDR1 is SGHTA and CDR2 is FQGTGA in the germline V gene. CDR3 region: CASSPGTATTEAFF. CDR3 nucleotide sequence: TGTGCCAGCAGCCCCGGGACGGCGACCACTGAAGCTTTCTTT.

The chain is built from TRBV28 and TRBJ2-7; D might be TRBD1 (5 bases). Trimming stripped 7 bases from V and 5 bases from J, with 12 bases between. The CDR3 is made up of 12 amino acids. Germline V gene data show CDR1 as MDHEN and CDR2 as SYDVKM. CDR3 bases: TGTGCCAGCACCCTCCAGGGTAACGAGCAGTACTTC. This codes for CASTLQGNEQYF.

This clonotype was counted a few times. V usage is TRBV12-3 or TRBV12-4 and J usage is TRBJ1-6; D is ambiguous. CDR3 length equals 16 residues. Trimming shortened V by 6 bases and J by 1 base, and 13 bases separated the two germline ends. The CDR3 spells CASRPGFSSYNSPLHF. For the CDR3, the DNA is TGTGCCAGCAGACCCGGGTTTAGTTCCTATAATTCACCCCTCCACTTT.

The CDR3 DNA follows: TGTGCCAGCGCGGGAGAGACCCAGTACTTC. Its protein is CASAGETQYF. This chain uses TRBV12-3 or TRBV12-4 with TRBJ2-5, with D tentatively TRBD2 (5 bases). The CDR3 has 10 residues. V lost 8 bases and J lost 4, with 5 bases in between.

This clonotype was detected only a few times. The genes are TRBV7-9 and TRBJ2-3; D is undetermined. Germline V gene lookup returns CDR1 SEHNR and CDR2 FQNEAQ (reference sequence). The CDR3 is 13 amino acids. Trimming took 5 bases from V and 0 from J, leaving 6 bases between them. The DNA for the CDR3 is TGTGCCAGCAGCCACGGGAGCACAGATACGCAGTATTTT. Its protein product is CASSHGSTDTQYF.

This chain links TRBV20-1 with TRBJ1-5; D ambiguous. V lost 0 bases and J lost 5, with 5 bases in between. The germline V gene encodes CDR1 DFQATT and CDR2 SNEGSKA (reference sequence). The CDR3 is 12 residues long. CDR3 loop: CSAREGDQPQHF. CDR3 in DNA: TGCAGTGCTAGAGAGGGAGATCAGCCCCAGCATTTT.

Only a few counts were recorded for this clonotype. V gene TRBV5-1 combines with J gene TRBJ1-1; D call uncertain. With 3 bases removed from V and 4 bases from J, the gap between germline ends came to 10 bases. The CDR3 has 13 amino acids. From germline, CDR1 is SGHRS and CDR2 YFSETQ. CDR3 amino acids: CASSSGRVTEAFF. Written as DNA, the CDR3 is TGCGCCAGCAGCTCAGGTCGTGTCACTGAAGCTTTCTTT.

A few counts support this clonotype. V and J are TRBV19 and TRBJ2-5, with D hard to call. Germline V gene data show CDR1 as LNHDA and CDR2 as SQIVND (reference sequence). This CDR3 is built from 11 residues. Trimming removed 5 bases at V and 6 bases at J, with 7 bases between. CDR3 nucleotides: TGTGCCAGTAGTCACGCCAAGACCCAGTACTTC. It translates to CASSHAKTQYF.

CDR3 nucleotides: TGTGCCAGCAGCTTTGCCTCGGCTAGCGGACAAGAGACCCAGTACTTC. Its protein is CASSFASASGQETQYF. The rearrangement uses TRBV7-8 and TRBJ2-5, with 7 bases identical to TRBD2. This CDR3 is 16 amino acids long. CDR1 SGHVS and CDR2 FQNEAQ come from the germline V gene. Trimming took 3 bases from V and 2 from J; bases not matched to a gene: 9.

V usage is TRBV24-1 and J usage is TRBJ2-3, with D possibly being TRBD1 (6 bases). This CDR3 comprises 16 residues. The V end lost 0 bases, the J end lost 3 bases, and 12 bases lay between the germline ends. Germline V gives CDR1 KGHDR, CDR2 SFDVKD. CDR3 region: CATSDLNRDGTDTQYF. In nucleotides, the CDR3 is TGTGCCACCAGTGATTTGAACAGGGATGGTACAGATACGCAGTATTTT.

This clonotype showed up just a few times. The chain uses TRBV20-1 and TRBJ1-6; the match to TRBD1 covers 12 bases. CDR1 DFQATT and CDR2 SNEGSKA come from the germline V gene (reference sequence). The CDR3 covers 15 residues. V lost 5 bases to trimming and J lost 9 bases; unmatched junction nucleotides: 8. The CDR3 DNA is TGCAGTGCTGGAACCGGGACAGGGGGCTTTTCACCCCTCCACTTT. Translating gives CSAGTGTGGFSPLHF.

This chain joins TRBV27 and TRBJ1-6; 7 bases match TRBD1. Germline CDR1 reads MNHEY; CDR2 reads SMNVEV (reference sequence). V lost 6 bases, J lost 1 base, and 9 bases stayed unmatched. The CDR3 is 17 amino acids. Here the CDR3 DNA reads TGTGCCAGCAGGCGACAGGGTGCGGGGTCCTATAATTCACCCCTCCACTTT. Encoded protein: CASRRQGAGSYNSPLHF.

This clonotype has more than one count but fewer than ten. V is TRBV7-3 and J is TRBJ1-1; perhaps TRBD1 as D (5 bases). The CDR3 is 14 residues long. The V and J ends lost 4 bases and 5 bases respectively, with 14 bases between them. The germline V gene has CDR1 SGHTA and CDR2 FQGTGA. For the CDR3, the DNA is TGTGCCAGCAGCTCCGGGGGACGGCGGACTGAAGCTTTCTTT. Protein product: CASSSGGRRTEAFF.